The next 8 T cell receptor beta chains were all read from a single sample in a study of low-dose radiotherapy and immunotherapy resistance in tumors. First-strand cDNA relied on TRAV- and TRBV-specific primers spanning alpha and beta chains. With a V-primer adapter and a constant-region primer, TCRs were amplified for 20 to 25 PCR cycles. A single record per CDR3 protein comes from TCRdb applying MiXCR to the reads. The repertoire has some 85,000 distinct CDR3 sequences, approximately 17% of them found once; the top ten carry about 5.5%. Noted time point: before trial treatment. Sequences were derived from PBMCs, sampled before treatment. Source of these receptors: a male donor with prostate cancer.

This clonotype showed up many times. This chain connects TRBV4-2 to TRBJ2-2; 8 bases align to TRBD1. The germline CDR1 and CDR2 sequences are LGHNA and YNFKEQ. V shed 4 bases and J 2 bases; nucleotides not matched to a gene: 6. CDR3 length: 16 residues. The CDR3 loop reads CASSRMGQDNTGELFF. The CDR3 DNA reads TGTGCCAGCAGCCGCATGGGACAGGACAACACCGGGGAGCTGTTTTTT.

This clonotype has at least ten counts. This chain joins TRBV19 and TRBJ2-3; possible D gene TRBD2, 6 bases. The CDR3 loop spans 13 amino acids. The ends were cut back, 6 bases at V and 5 bases at J, with 12 bases in the middle. Per the germline V gene, CDR1 is LNHDA and CDR2 is SQIVND (reference sequence). In DNA, the CDR3 is TGTGCCAGTAGGCAGAAGGGAGGAGATACGCAGTATTTT. Residues: CASRQKGGDTQYF.

This clonotype showed up many times. The chain carries TRBV7-2 and TRBJ2-1, with 10 bases aligning to TRBD1. Germline V gives CDR1 SGHTA, CDR2 FQGNSA. V lost 5 bases, J lost 7 bases, and 14 bases stayed unmatched. The CDR3 sequence is 17 residues long. DNA of the CDR3: TGTGCCAGCAGCAACCCCGTTGGGACAGGGGAAGGTAATGAGCAGTTCTTC. It yields the protein CASSNPVGTGEGNEQFF.

The chain combines TRBV15 with TRBJ1-6; 12 nucleotides line up with TRBD1. Trimming removed 4 bases from V and 10 bases from J; junction bases left unmatched: 11. The CDR3 contains 17 residues. Germline V gene lookup returns CDR1 LNHNV and CDR2 YYDKDF (reference sequence). The CDR3 DNA reads TGTGCCACCAGCACGATCTCCGGGACAGGGGGCGCATCACCCCTCCACTTT. This sequence encodes CATSTISGTGGASPLHF. The full variable domain, rest sourced from reference TRBV15 and TRBJ1-6, is DAMVIQNPRYQVTQFGKPVTLSCSQTLNHNVMYWYQQKSSQAPKLLFHYYDKDFNNEADTPDNFQSRRPNTSFCFLDIRSPGLGDTAMYLCATSTISGTGGASPLHFGNGTRLTVT.

At least ten counts were recorded for this clonotype. The chain is built from TRBV24-1 and TRBJ2-3; 11 nucleotides match TRBD2. Unmatched junction bases numbered 13, after V lost 2 bases and J lost 10 bases. The CDR3 has 17 residues. The germline gives CDR1 KGHDR, CDR2 SFDVKD. The CDR3: CATSDSDLAGGKGAQYF. The CDR3 DNA sequence: TGTGCCACCAGTGATTCAGACCTAGCGGGGGGCAAAGGTGCGCAGTATTTT.

This clonotype has ten or more counts. The J gene is TRBJ2-1, the V gene TRBV5-8; D uncertain. The CDR3 has 15 amino acids. CDR1 and CDR2 (germline): SGHTS, YDEGEE. Deletions cut 4 bases from V and 4 bases from J, with 15 bases between. The CDR3 nucleotides read TGTGCCAGCAGCCGAACGGATCTAGAATACAATGAGCAGTTCTTC. Its translation: CASSRTDLEYNEQFF.

The table lists this clonotype with many counts. Here the CDR3 reads CASSLLRTGELFF. The CDR3 DNA reads as TGTGCCAGCAGTTTATTGCGCACCGGGGAGCTGTTTTTT. The chain recombines TRBV27 with TRBJ2-2; D call uncertain. The CDR3 spans 13 residues. Trimming cost V 1 base and J 4 bases, with 4 bases left between them. Germline CDR1 is MNHEY and CDR2 is SMNVEV (reference sequence).

This clonotype was recorded many times. The genes are TRBV28 and TRBJ2-7; 7 bases line up with TRBD1. V lost 5 bases to trimming and J lost 3 bases; unmatched junction nucleotides: 7. The germline gives CDR1 MDHEN, CDR2 SYDVKM. The CDR3 consists of 14 residues. As DNA, the CDR3 is TGTGCCAGCAGTCCGTCGACAGGGAACTACGAGCAGTACTTC. Protein product: CASSPSTGNYEQYF.